This T cell receptor beta chain emerged from a study of blood T cell repertoires in COVID-19. Study overall: Whether acute or convalescent, the COVID-19 samples came from the United States, Italy and Spain. The analysed material was cDNA or gDNA that came from T cells, B-cell-depleted T cells, or PBMCs.

The CDR3 is 13 residues long. V dropped 8 bases and J dropped 5; count of bases not matched to a gene: 2. Authors' processing steps: The authors estimated nucleated cell counts from reference gene primer amplification. Generated by immunoSEQ multiplex PCR, the TCRdb table keeps only in-frame clones and is missing some. D and trimming were read from the DNA, whereas the V and J calls and clone size are those reported in that table. The table shows about 140,000 clones, with approximately 84% occurring only once. The rearrangement joins TRBV12-3 or TRBV12-4 to TRBJ2-3; 12 bases match TRBD2. The clonotype comes from a human donor in a cohort sampled during active COVID-19. Sequenced material: peripheral blood. The CDR3: CASQTSGRDTQYF. CDR3 bases: TGTGCCAGCCAGACTAGCGGGAGAGATACGCAGTATTTT.